These 20 T cell receptor beta chains came from one sample sequenced in a study of blood T cell repertoires in COVID-19. Sequenced by immunoSEQ multiplex PCR; TCRdb stores in-frame clones only, minus some. The sample records about 180,000 clones, roughly 77% being singletons. What was sequenced was peripheral blood. The receptors come from a man aged 65 to 85 with active or convalescent COVID-19.

The genes are TRBV4-1 and TRBJ2-3; 10 bases line up with TRBD2. Trimming removed 0 bases from V and 4 bases from J; junction bases left unmatched: 13. The CDR3 has 19 amino acids. The germline gives CDR1 MGHRA, CDR2 YSYEKL. The CDR3 protein is CASSQDRSSGGGGADTQYF. CDR3 DNA: TGCGCCAGCAGCCAAGACAGGTCTAGCGGGGGCGGCGGTGCAGATACGCAGTATTTT.

The J gene is TRBJ1-1, the V gene TRBV18; D uncertain. Germline values: CDR1 KGHSH, CDR2 LQKENI. V was pared by 3 bases and J by 0 bases, with 20 bases between. The CDR3 length is 18 residues. The CDR3 region has the DNA TGTGCCAGCTCACCTAGGGCTACTAGCCTCCACATGAACACTGAAGCTTTCTTT. The encoded protein is CASSPRATSLHMNTEAFF.

The chain combines TRBV3-1 (or the pseudogene TRBV3-2) with TRBJ2-1, with 8 bases fitting TRBD2. The CDR3 covers 17 residues. V dropped 4 bases and J dropped 2; count of bases not matched to a gene: 10. Looked up from germline, CDR1 is LGHDT and CDR2 is YNNKEL (reference sequence). The CDR3 DNA is TGTGCCAGCAGCCCCACAGCGGGAGAAGTCCCCTACAATGAGCAGTTCTTC. Protein: CASSPTAGEVPYNEQFF.

The chain is built from TRBV3-1 (or the pseudogene TRBV3-2) and TRBJ2-7, with 10 bases matching TRBD2. CDR3 length: 16 amino acids. CDR1 LGHDT and CDR2 YNNKEL come from the germline V gene (reference sequence). V shed 3 bases and J 5 bases; nucleotides not matched to a gene: 10. The CDR3 reads CASSQGSGGAWNEQYF. CDR3 DNA sequence: TGTGCCAGCAGCCAGGGCAGCGGGGGGGCCTGGAACGAGCAGTACTTC.

The chain joins TRBV18 to TRBJ1-5; weak D call: TRBD1 (6 bases). Looked up from germline, CDR1 is KGHSH and CDR2 is LQKENI. V was cut by 5 bases and J by 5 bases, with 10 bases left in between. CDR3 length: 13 amino acids. As DNA, the CDR3 is TGTGCCAGCTCAGGACAGAGACATCAGCCCCAGCATTTT. Amino acids: CASSGQRHQPQHF.

The chain carries TRBV6-1 and TRBJ2-7; D might be TRBD1 (5 bases). Germline V gene lookup returns CDR1 MNHNS and CDR2 SASEGT. This CDR3 spans 14 amino acids. The V and J ends lost 1 base and 5 bases respectively, with 12 bases between them. DNA for the CDR3: TGTGCCAGCAGTGAAGGGGCAGGGCGAAACGAGCAGTACTTC. This translates into CASSEGAGRNEQYF.

The V gene is TRBV5-5, the J gene TRBJ2-3; TRBD2 agrees at 8 bases. V was clipped by 3 bases and J by 2 bases; unmatched bases: 5. The CDR3 spans 15 residues. Germline lookup yields CDR1 SGHKS and CDR2 YYEKEE (reference sequence). CDR3 residues: CASSSGLDITDTQYF. The DNA for the CDR3 is TGTGCCAGCAGCTCGGGACTAGACATCACAGATACGCAGTATTTT.

The gene calls are TRBV4-2 and TRBJ2-7, with 8 bases fitting TRBD2. V was pared by 1 base and J by 1 base, with 9 bases of the junction left unmatched. This CDR3 contains 17 residues. CDR1 and CDR2 (germline): LGHNA, YNFKEQ. The CDR3 nucleotides are TGTGCCAGCAGCCAAGTCGCGGGGGGCCACCAATCCTACGAGCAGTACTTC. Amino acid sequence: CASSQVAGGHQSYEQYF.

In its sample, this clone was seen once. Here the CDR3 reads CASSEMRAGDVGYTF. The CDR3 DNA reads TGTGCCAGCAGTGAAATGAGGGCAGGGGACGTGGGCTACACCTTC. The genes are TRBV25-1 and TRBJ1-2, with D perhaps TRBD1 (6 bases). This CDR3 has 15 residues. The germline V and J ends were trimmed by 2 bases and 8 bases, with 18 bases remaining between them. Looked up from germline, CDR1 is MGHDK and CDR2 is SYGVNS.

This clone was observed a handful of times. This chain links TRBV5-6 with TRBJ2-3; TRBD1 agrees at 8 bases. Germline V gene sequence: CDR1 SGHDT, CDR2 YYEEEE. With 0 bases clipped from V and 4 bases from J, the junction kept 1 base outside the gene matches. The CDR3 has 14 amino acids. The CDR3 sequence: CASSLARGPDTQYF. CDR3 coding DNA: TGTGCCAGCAGCTTGGCCAGGGGGCCAGATACGCAGTATTTT.

This sequence joins TRBV18 and TRBJ2-3; TRBD1 aligns across 7 bases. V dropped 1 base and J dropped 6; count of bases not matched to a gene: 16. This CDR3 has 18 amino acids. Germline V gene lookup returns CDR1 KGHSH and CDR2 LQKENI. CDR3 amino acids: CASSPRGSPGQIWDTQYF. CDR3 nucleotides: TGTGCCAGCTCACCACGGGGATCACCGGGACAGATATGGGATACGCAGTATTTT.

The chain combines TRBV18 with TRBJ2-7; tentative D call: TRBD2 (5 bases). The V end lost 1 base, the J end lost 4 bases, and 14 bases lay between the germline ends. Germline CDR1 KGHSH, CDR2 LQKENI. The CDR3 consists of 15 residues. This CDR3 is CASSPQSGRSYEQYF. The CDR3 DNA is TGTGCCAGCTCACCACAATCGGGGAGATCTTACGAGCAGTACTTC. Based on the CDR3 plus reference TRBV18 and TRBJ2-7, the full variable domain is NAGVMQNPRHLVRRRGQEARLRCSPMKGHSHVYWYRQLPEEGLKFMVYLQKENIIDESGMPKERFSAEFPKEGPSILRIQQVVRGDSAAYFCASSPQSGRSYEQYFGPGTRLTVT.

This chain connects TRBV2 to TRBJ1-1; maybe TRBD1 (6 bases). Trimming shortened V by 6 bases and J by 0 bases, and 11 bases separated the two germline ends. The CDR3 totals 14 residues. Germline loops: CDR1 SNHLY, CDR2 FYNNEI. CDR3 DNA: TGTGCCAGCAGGGGACAAAGAATGAACACTGAAGCTTTCTTT. Amino acids: CASRGQRMNTEAFF.

The table lists this clone with many counts. The V and J genes are TRBV19 and TRBJ1-1; perhaps TRBD1 as D (5 bases). Trimming removed 5 bases from V and 7 bases from J, with 8 bases in between. Per the germline V gene, CDR1 is LNHDA and CDR2 is SQIVND (reference sequence). CDR3 size: 11 residues. This CDR3 reads CASSGGLEAFF. CDR3 in DNA: TGTGCCAGTAGTGGGGGACTTGAAGCTTTCTTT.

The J gene is TRBJ1-6, the V gene TRBV19; D gene unclear. This CDR3 comprises 16 residues. Germline CDR1 LNHDA, CDR2 SQIVND (reference sequence). Trimming left V 7 bases short and J 0 bases short, with 13 bases between. The CDR3 DNA sequence: TGTGCCAGTAACGCCCTCGTTAGCTCCTATAATTCACCCCTCCACTTT. Its protein is CASNALVSSYNSPLHF. Filled out from reference TRBV19 and TRBJ1-6, the complete variable domain reads DGGITQSPKYLFRKEGQNVTLSCEQNLNHDAMYWYRQDPGQGLRLIYYSQIVNDFQKGDIAEGYSVSREKKESFPLTVTSAQKNPTAFYLCASNALVSSYNSPLHFGNGTRLTVT.

The chain employs TRBV6-5 and TRBJ2-3; 8 nucleotides match TRBD2. This CDR3 contains 15 residues. Losses at the gene ends were 7 bases for V and 2 bases for J; bases not matched to a gene: 8. Germline V gene lookup returns CDR1 MNHEY and CDR2 SVGAGI. The CDR3 bases are TGTGCCAGCAAAGAGGGAGCGGGGGCCACAGATACGCAGTATTTT. Its protein is CASKEGAGATDTQYF.

This chain links TRBV10-3 with TRBJ2-3, with 14 bases identical to TRBD2. The CDR3 sequence is 20 residues long. CDR1 and CDR2 (germline): ENHRY, SYGVKD. V trimming: 5 bases; J trimming: 4 bases; junction bases outside the gene matches: 17. CDR3 region: CAISPKVGTSGSFWADTQYF. DNA of the CDR3: TGTGCCATCAGTCCAAAAGTTGGGACTAGCGGGAGTTTTTGGGCAGATACGCAGTATTTT.

This clone was detected a few times. CDR3 in amino acids: CSASIGLPYGRAINQPQHF. The CDR3 nucleotides are TGCAGTGCTAGTATTGGTTTACCGTATGGCAGGGCGATCAATCAGCCCCAGCATTTT. The chain links TRBV20-1 to TRBJ1-5; maybe TRBD1 (5 bases). Looked up from germline, CDR1 is DFQATT and CDR2 is SNEGSKA (reference sequence). Trimming stripped 3 bases from V and 3 bases from J, with 27 bases between. This CDR3 spans 19 amino acids.

V and J are TRBV19 and TRBJ2-1, with D perhaps matching TRBD1 (6 bases). CDR3 length equals 15 residues. Between the trimmed V and J ends, which lost 7 bases and 6 bases, there was a span of 19 bases. The germline gives CDR1 LNHDA, CDR2 SQIVND (reference sequence). CDR3 bases: TGTGCCAGTACCCAGGGGAGTGATTCTTCCAATGAGCAGTTCTTC. Encoded protein: CASTQGSDSSNEQFF.

J is TRBJ2-1 and V is TRBV3-1 (or the pseudogene TRBV3-2); D is undetermined. The CDR3 is made up of 12 amino acids. From germline, CDR1 is LGHDT and CDR2 YNNKEL (reference sequence). Trimming stripped 3 bases from V and 5 bases from J, with 5 bases between. Written as DNA, the CDR3 is TGTGCCAGCAGCCACTTAGACAATGAGCAGTTCTTC. Its protein is CASSHLDNEQFF.